The subject of this entry is one TCR beta chain. Trimming removed 1 base at V and 14 bases at J, with 12 bases between. The germline gives CDR1 SEHNR, CDR2 FQNEAQ (reference sequence). There are 13 residues in the CDR3. This sample is drawn from a study of CD8+ T cells in alopecia areata. Reverse transcribed after extraction, RNA yielded cDNA as the sequencing template. Libraries were prepared by immunoSEQ multiplex PCR; TCRdb keeps only in-frame clonotypes and omits some of them. The table lists about 130,000 clones, 58% of them singletons. V is TRBV7-9 and J is TRBJ1-6, with D hard to call. The starting material was CD4+ T cells sorted from blood, obtained at week 0. This TCR came from a human donor with alopecia areata. The CDR3 sequence: CASSLGGTETLHF. In DNA form, the CDR3 reads TGTGCCAGCAGCTTAGGGGGTACCGAAACCCTCCACTTT.